The present T cell receptor (beta chain) was sequenced within a study of radiation and T cells in renal cell carcinoma. Sequenced by immunoSEQ multiplex PCR; TCRdb stores in-frame clones only, minus some. The sample shows tens of thousands of clones, under 90% of them seen only once. Study-wide findings and caveats: Pretreatment tumor biopsies were lacking, so baseline clonotypes are unknown.

Indicated time point: baseline pretreatment blood. Described treatment: 15 Gy SBRT to primary tumor, nephrectomy 4 weeks later. Radiation-treated patients gave blood at baseline, week 2 and week 4. This clone was counted a single time. What it binds is unknown. The sample has other DNA sequences that encode this CDR3 too. The sequencing here drew on blood, taken from a patient whose treatment included radiotherapy and nephrectomy. This sequence was found in a man between 60 and 70 years old with renal cell carcinoma.

CDR3 DNA: TGTGCCAGCAGTGGGGACAGGGTTAGCTCCTACGAGCAGTACTTC. It yields the protein CASSGDRVSSYEQYF. The chain recombines TRBV2 with TRBJ2-7; 9 bases are shared with TRBD1. Trimming cost V 4 bases and J 0 bases; bases outside gene matches: 4. The CDR3 spans 15 residues. The V gene's germline CDR1 is SNHLY and CDR2 FYNNEI.